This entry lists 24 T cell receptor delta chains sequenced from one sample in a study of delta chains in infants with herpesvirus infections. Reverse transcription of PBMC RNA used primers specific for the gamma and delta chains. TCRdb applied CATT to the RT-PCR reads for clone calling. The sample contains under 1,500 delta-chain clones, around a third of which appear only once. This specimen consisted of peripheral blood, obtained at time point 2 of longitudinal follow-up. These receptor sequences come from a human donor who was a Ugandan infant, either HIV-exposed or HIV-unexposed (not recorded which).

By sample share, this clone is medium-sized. The CDR3: CALGGLLPFLQELDAILGVTPKLIF. In nucleotides, the CDR3 is TGTGCTCTTGGGGGACTACTTCCCTTCCTACAGGAACTGGATGCTATACTGGGGGTAACTCCTAAACTCATCTTT. The genes are TRDV1 and TRDJ1, with TRDD2 as a possible D gene (9 bases). V dropped 4 bases and J dropped 7 bases, with 49 bases sitting between them. From germline, CDR1 is TSWWSYY and CDR2 QGS. The CDR3 extends over 25 amino acids.

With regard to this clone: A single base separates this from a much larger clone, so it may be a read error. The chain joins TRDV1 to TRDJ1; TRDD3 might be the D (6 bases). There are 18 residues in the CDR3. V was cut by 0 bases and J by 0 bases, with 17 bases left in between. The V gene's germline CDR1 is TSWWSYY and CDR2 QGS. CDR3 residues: CALGELHGTGRYTDKLIF. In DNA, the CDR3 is TGTGCTCTTGGGGAACTCCACGGTACTGGGCGCTACACCGATAAACTCATCTTT.

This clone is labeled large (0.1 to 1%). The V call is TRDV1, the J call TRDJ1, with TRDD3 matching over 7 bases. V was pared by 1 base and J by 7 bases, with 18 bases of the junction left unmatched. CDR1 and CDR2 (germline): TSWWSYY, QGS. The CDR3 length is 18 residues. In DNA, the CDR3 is TGTGCTCTTGGGGAACGACTTATGTTTGCCGGGGGATTTGCTAAACTCATCTTT. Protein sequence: CALGERLMFAGGFAKLIF.

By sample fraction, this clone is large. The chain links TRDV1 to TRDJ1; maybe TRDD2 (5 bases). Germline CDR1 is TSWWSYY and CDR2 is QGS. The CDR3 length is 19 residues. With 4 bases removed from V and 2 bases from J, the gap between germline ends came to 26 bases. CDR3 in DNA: TGTGCTCTTGGGGTCCTATCAGGCCTCTGGAGAAAGAGGACCGATAAACTCATCTTT. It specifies CALGVLSGLWRKRTDKLIF.

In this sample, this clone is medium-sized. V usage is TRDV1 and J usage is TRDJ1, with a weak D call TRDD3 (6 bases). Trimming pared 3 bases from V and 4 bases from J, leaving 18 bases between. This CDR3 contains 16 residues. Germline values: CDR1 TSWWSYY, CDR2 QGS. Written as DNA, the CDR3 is TGTGCTCTTGGGGATACCCTGTACTGGGCCTTCGATAAACTCATCTTT. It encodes CALGDTLYWAFDKLIF.

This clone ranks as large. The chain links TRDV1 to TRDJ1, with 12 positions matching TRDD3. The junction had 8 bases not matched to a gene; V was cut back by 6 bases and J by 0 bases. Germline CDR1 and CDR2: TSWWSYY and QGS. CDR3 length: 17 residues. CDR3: CALGDFTGGYYTDKLIF. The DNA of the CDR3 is TGTGCTCTTGGCGACTTTACTGGGGGATACTACACCGATAAACTCATCTTT.

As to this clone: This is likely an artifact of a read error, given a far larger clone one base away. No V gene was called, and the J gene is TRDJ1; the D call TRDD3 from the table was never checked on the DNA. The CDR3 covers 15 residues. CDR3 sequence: CASIPYGEYTDKLIF. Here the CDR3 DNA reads TGTGCGAGCATTCCCTACGGGGAATACACCGATAAACTCATCTTT.

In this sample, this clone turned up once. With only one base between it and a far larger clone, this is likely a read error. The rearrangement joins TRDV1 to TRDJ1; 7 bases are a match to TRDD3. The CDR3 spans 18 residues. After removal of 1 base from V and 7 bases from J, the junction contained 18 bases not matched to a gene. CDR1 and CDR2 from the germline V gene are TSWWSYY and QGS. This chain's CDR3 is CALGERLMFAGGLAKLIF. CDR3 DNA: TGTGCTCTTGGGGAACGACTTATGTTTGCCGGGGGATTGGCTAAACTCATCTTT.

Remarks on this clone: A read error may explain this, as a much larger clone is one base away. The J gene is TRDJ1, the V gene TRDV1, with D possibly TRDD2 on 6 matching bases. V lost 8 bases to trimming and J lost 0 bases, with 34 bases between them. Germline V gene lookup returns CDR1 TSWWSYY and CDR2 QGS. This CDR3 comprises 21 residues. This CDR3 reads CALRTSSLLWEYFLYTDKLIF. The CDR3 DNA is TGTGCTCTTAGAACTAGCTCACTACTTTGGGAATACTTCCTGTACACCGATAAACTCATCTTT.

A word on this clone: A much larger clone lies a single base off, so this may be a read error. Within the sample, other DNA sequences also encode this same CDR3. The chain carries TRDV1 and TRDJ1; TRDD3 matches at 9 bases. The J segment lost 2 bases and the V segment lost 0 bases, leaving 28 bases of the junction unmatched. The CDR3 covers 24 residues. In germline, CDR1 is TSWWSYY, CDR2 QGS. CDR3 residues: CALGELVPFRLGEGTISLTDKLIF. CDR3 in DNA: TGTGCTCTTGGGGAACTAGTGCCGTTCCGACTGGGGGAGGGGACCATATCACTAACCGATAAACTCATCTTT.

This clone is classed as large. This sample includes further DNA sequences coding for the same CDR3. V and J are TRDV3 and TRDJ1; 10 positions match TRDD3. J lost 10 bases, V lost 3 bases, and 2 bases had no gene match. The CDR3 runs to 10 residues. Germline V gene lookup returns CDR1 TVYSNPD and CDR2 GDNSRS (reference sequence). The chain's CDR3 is CAFNWGILIF. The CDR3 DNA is TGTGCCTTCAACTGGGGGATACTCATCTTT. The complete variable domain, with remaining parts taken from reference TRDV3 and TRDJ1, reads CDKVTQSSPDQTVASGSEVVLLCTYDTVYSNPDLFWYRIRPDYSFQFVFYGDNSRSEGADFTQGRFSVKHILTQKAFHLVISPVRTEDSATYYCAFNWGILIFGKGTRVTVEP.

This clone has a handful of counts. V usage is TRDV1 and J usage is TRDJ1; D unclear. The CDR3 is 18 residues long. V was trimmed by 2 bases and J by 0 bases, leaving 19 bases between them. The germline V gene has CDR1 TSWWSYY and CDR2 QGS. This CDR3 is CALGEWVKGLPDTDKLIF. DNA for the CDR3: TGTGCTCTTGGGGAATGGGTCAAAGGCTTGCCTGACACCGATAAACTCATCTTT.

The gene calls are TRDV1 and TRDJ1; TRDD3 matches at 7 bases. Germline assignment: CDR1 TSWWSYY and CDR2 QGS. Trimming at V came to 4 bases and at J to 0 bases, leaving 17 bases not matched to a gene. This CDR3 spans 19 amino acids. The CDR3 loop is CALGACVPLTGEYTDKLIF. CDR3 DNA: TGTGCTCTTGGGGCTTGCGTCCCTCTTACTGGGGAGTACACCGATAAACTCATCTTT.

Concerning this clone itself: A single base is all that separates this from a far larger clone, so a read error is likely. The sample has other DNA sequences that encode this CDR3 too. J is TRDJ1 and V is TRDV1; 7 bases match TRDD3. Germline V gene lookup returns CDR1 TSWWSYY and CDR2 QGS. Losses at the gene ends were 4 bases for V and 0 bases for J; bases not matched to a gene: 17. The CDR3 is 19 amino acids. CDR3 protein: CALGGVSPYWGRDTDKLIF. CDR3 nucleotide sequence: TGTGCTCTTGGGGGAGTATCCCCGTACTGGGGTCGGGACACCGATAAACTCATCTTT.

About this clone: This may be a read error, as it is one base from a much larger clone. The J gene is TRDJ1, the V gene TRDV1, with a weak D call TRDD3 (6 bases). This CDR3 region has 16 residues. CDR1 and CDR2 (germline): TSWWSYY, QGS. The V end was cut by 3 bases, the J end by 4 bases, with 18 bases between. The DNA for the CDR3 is TGTGCTCTTGGGGATACCCTGTACTGGGCCGTCGATAAACTCATCTTT. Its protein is CALGDTLYWAVDKLIF.

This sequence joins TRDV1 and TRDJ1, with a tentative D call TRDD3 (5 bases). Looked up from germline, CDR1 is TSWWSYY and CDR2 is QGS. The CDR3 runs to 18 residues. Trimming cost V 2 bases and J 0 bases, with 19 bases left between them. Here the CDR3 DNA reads TGTGCTCTTGGGGAAAGTCCTCTCCGGGGAATCTACACCGATAAACTCATCTTT. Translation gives CALGESPLRGIYTDKLIF.

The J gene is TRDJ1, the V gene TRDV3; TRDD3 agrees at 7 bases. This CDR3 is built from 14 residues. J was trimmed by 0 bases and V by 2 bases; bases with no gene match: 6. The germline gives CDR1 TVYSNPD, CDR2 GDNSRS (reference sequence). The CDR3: CAFGWGLYTDKLIF. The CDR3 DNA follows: TGTGCCTTTGGCTGGGGGCTGTACACCGATAAACTCATCTTT.

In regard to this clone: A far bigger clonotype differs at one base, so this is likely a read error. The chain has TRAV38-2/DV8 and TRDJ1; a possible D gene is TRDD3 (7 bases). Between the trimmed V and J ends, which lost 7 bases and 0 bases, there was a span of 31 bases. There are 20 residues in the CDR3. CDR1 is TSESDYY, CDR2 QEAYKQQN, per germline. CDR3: CAYWGFPINCGIPNTDKLIF. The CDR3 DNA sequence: TGTGCTTATTGGGGGTTTCCTATCAACTGTGGGATACCGAACACCGATAAACTCATCTTT.

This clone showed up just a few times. The CDR3 region is CALGEPGFVIWGMDSWDTRQMFF. CDR3 bases: TGTGCTCTTGGGGAACCGGGTTTCGTAATCTGGGGGATGGACTCCTGGGACACCCGACAGATGTTTTTC. This chain links TRDV1 with TRDJ3, with 9 bases matching TRDD3. The germline V gene has CDR1 TSWWSYY and CDR2 QGS. The junction had 16 bases not matched to a gene; V was cut back by 1 base and J by 0 bases. The CDR3 covers 23 residues.

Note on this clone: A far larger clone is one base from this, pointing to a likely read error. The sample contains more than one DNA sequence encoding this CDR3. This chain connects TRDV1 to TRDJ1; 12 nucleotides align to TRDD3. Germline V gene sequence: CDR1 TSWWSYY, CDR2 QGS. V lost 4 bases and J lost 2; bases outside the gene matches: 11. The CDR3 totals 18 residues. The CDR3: CALGVPTGGYLQTDKLIF. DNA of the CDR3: TGTGCTCTTGGGGTGCCAACTGGGGGATACCTTCAGACCGATAAACTCATCTTT.

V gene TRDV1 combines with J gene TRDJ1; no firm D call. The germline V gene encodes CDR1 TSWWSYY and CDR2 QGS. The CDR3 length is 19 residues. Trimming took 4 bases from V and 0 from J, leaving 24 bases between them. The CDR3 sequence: CALGAQRQTRPLYTDKLIF. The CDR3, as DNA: TGTGCTCTTGGGGCTCAAAGGCAAACGCGTCCCTTGTACACCGATAAACTCATCTTT.

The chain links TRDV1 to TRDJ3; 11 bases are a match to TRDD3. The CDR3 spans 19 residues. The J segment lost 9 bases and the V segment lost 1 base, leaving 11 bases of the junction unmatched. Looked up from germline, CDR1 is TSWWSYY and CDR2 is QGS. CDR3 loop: CALGERPLGGGYGTRQMFF. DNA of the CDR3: TGTGCTCTTGGGGAACGACCCTTGGGTGGGGGATACGGCACCCGACAGATGTTTTTC.

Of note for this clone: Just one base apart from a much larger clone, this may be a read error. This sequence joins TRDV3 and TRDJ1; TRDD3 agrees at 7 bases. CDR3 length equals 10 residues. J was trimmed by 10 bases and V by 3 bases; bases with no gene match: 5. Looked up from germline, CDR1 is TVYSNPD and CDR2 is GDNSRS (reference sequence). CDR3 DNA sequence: TGTGCCTTCAACGGGGGGATACTCATCTTT. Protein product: CAFNGGILIF.

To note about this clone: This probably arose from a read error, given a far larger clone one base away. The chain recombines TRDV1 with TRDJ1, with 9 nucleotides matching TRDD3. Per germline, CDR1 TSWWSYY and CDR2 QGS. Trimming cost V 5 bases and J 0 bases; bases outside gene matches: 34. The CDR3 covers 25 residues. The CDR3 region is CALGSSDSFLLTTYALGEYTDKLIF. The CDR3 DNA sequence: TGTGCTCTTGGGTCCTCAGATAGCTTCCTGCTTACTACTTACGCACTGGGGGAGTACACCGATAAACTCATCTTT.